Sequencing of this TCR beta chain was carried out in a study of blood T cell repertoires in COVID-19. Study as a whole: Collection of acute and convalescent COVID-19 samples took place in the United States, Italy and Spain.

This clone was picked up a small number of times. Looked up from germline, CDR1 is MDHEN and CDR2 is SYDVKM. CDR3 length equals 18 residues. The V segment lost 4 bases and the J segment 4 bases; nucleotides outside the gene matches: 16. The repertoire was sequenced with immunoSEQ multiplex PCR; TCRdb's copy has only in-frame clones and lacks some. The data show more than 110,000 clones, more than 75% seen once. The genes are TRBV28 and TRBJ1-3; 7 bases are a match to TRBD1. Sequencing input: peripheral blood. The TCR was taken from a woman in her forties with acute or convalescent COVID-19. The CDR3 sequence: CASSYVSLRGQRGNTIYF. In DNA form, the CDR3 reads TGTGCCAGCAGTTATGTCTCCCTGAGGGGGCAAAGAGGAAACACCATATATTTT.